A selection of T cell receptor beta chains follows, all from one sample in a study of vaccination effects on CD4 cells after COVID-19. These TCRs' antigens remain unknown. Sequencing used immunoSEQ multiplex PCR; TCRdb keeps in-frame clones, though not all of them. Of some 69,000 clones listed, approximately 72% were seen once; the top ten hold around 2.9%. The sample in question was CD4+ T cells from PBMCs cultured with HCoV-NL63 spike peptides, obtained before COVID-19 vaccination. All receptors come from a human donor who received a COVID-19 vaccine. Both conserved end residues are part of each CDR3. D genes are given only for firm matches. Size values are once, few and many counts, or a class for expanded clones, and some rows have none.

>TRBJ1-5|-|-|TRBV7-8
CASSLVAGFSNQPQHF
TGTGCCAGCAGCTTAGTGGCGGGCTTTAGCAATCAGCCCCAGCATTTT
>TRBJ2-5|-|-|TRBV28
CASSTRRGQETQYF
TGTGCCAGCAGTACCCGCAGGGGTCAAGAGACCCAGTACTTC
>TRBJ1-2|-|once|TRBV19
CASRDSPANYGYTF
TGTGCCAGCCGAGACAGCCCCGCCAACTATGGCTACACCTTC
>TRBJ2-3|TRBD2|-|TRBV7-2
CASSLRTSSTDTQYF
TGTGCCAGCAGCCTCCGGACTAGCAGCACAGATACGCAGTATTTT
>TRBJ2-3|-|-|TRBV28
CASSSGGFEDTQYF
TGTGCCAGCAGTTCAGGGGGGTTTGAAGATACGCAGTATTTT
>TRBJ2-1|-|-|TRBV6-4
CASPGQRGYNEQFF
TGTGCCAGCCCCGGACAGCGGGGCTACAATGAGCAGTTCTTC
>TRBJ1-1|-|few|TRBV19
CASSRGRAAFF
TGTGCCAGTAGTAGAGGCAGGGCGGCTTTCTTT
>TRBJ1-2|TRBD1|-|TRBV3-1/TRBV3-2
CASSQGGGEGYTF
TGTGCCAGCAGCCAAGGAGGGGGCGAGGGCTACACCTTC
>TRBJ1-5|-|few|TRBV19
CASHKPGDPGGQPQHF
TGTGCCAGTCACAAACCCGGGGACCCCGGCGGACAGCCCCAGCATTTT
>TRBJ1-1|-|-|TRBV6-5
CASSLTANTEAFF
TGTGCCAGCAGTTTGACAGCCAACACTGAAGCTTTCTTT
>TRBJ1-5|-|-|TRBV7-2
CASSSSALGNQPQHF
TGTGCCAGCAGTTCTTCAGCCTTAGGCAATCAGCCCCAGCATTTT
>TRBJ1-5|TRBD1|-|TRBV6-5
CASSFQKGANQPQHF
TGTGCCAGCAGTTTTCAGAAGGGGGCCAATCAGCCCCAGCATTTT
>TRBJ2-5|-|once|TRBV10-2
CASRAPAQETQYF
TGCGCCAGCAGGGCGCCGGCCCAAGAGACCCAGTACTTC
>TRBJ1-1|-|-|TRBV5-5
CASSGRAANTEAFF
TGTGCCAGCAGCGGCAGAGCGGCAAACACTGAAGCTTTCTTT
>TRBJ2-1|TRBD2|-|TRBV6-6
CASRTSGGYNEQFF
TGTGCCAGCAGGACTAGCGGGGGGTACAATGAGCAGTTCTTC
>TRBJ2-5|TRBD1|-|TRBV7-2
CASSRDRQETQYF
TGTGCCAGCAGCCGGGACAGACAAGAGACCCAGTACTTC
>TRBJ1-6|TRBD1|-|TRBV5-5
CASSRPGDRAVNNSPLHF
TGTGCCAGCAGTCGCCCGGGCGACAGGGCGGTAAATAATTCACCCCTCCACTTT
>TRBJ2-5|TRBD1|-|TRBV25-1
CASSKPSGTAQETQYF
TGTGCCAGCAGTAAACCCTCCGGGACAGCCCAAGAGACCCAGTACTTC
>TRBJ1-6|TRBD1|-|TRBV6-5
CASISTGGLNSPLHF
TGTGCCAGCATATCTACAGGGGGACTCAATTCACCCCTCCACTTT
>TRBJ2-3|TRBD2|-|TRBV13
CASSLGKRGGTYTQYF
TGTGCCAGCAGCTTAGGGAAGCGGGGGGGTACTTATACGCAGTATTTT
>TRBJ2-5|-|-|TRBV2
CASRGQRETQYF
TGTGCCAGCCGGGGTCAGAGAGAGACCCAGTACTTC
>TRBJ2-3|TRBD2|-|TRBV5-1
CASSWSSGETDTQYF
TGCGCCAGCAGCTGGTCTAGCGGGGAGACAGATACGCAGTATTTT
>TRBJ1-1|-|few|TRBV19
CASKGSTEAFF
TGTGCCAGTAAGGGTAGCACTGAAGCTTTCTTT
>TRBJ2-5|-|-|TRBV11-3
CASSLEQGRETQYF
TGTGCCAGCAGCTTAGAGCAGGGAAGGGAGACCCAGTACTTC
>TRBJ1-1|-|-|TRBV5-1
CASSLLEWNTEAFF
TGCGCCAGCAGCTTGTTGGAGTGGAACACTGAAGCTTTCTTT
>TRBJ2-3|TRBD1|-|TRBV6-5
CASSQSRGQTDTQYF
TGTGCCAGCAGTCAAAGCAGGGGGCAGACAGATACGCAGTATTTT
>TRBJ1-6|TRBD1|-|TRBV7-2
CASSSHRGTYNSPLHF
TGTGCCAGCAGCTCCCACAGGGGGACCTATAATTCACCCCTCCACTTT
>TRBJ2-3|-|-|TRBV27
CASSSRVSRETDTQYF
TGTGCCAGCAGTTCCAGAGTGAGTAGGGAAACCGATACGCAGTATTTT
>TRBJ1-6|-|-|TRBV30
CAWSGTTYNSPLHF
TGTGCCTGGAGTGGGACCACTTATAATTCACCCCTCCACTTT
>TRBJ1-2|TRBD1|-|TRBV7-2
CASSLDQGAFGYTF
TGTGCCAGCAGCTTAGACCAGGGGGCTTTTGGCTACACCTTC
>TRBJ2-2|TRBD1|-|TRBV7-8
CASSLQSGGFSGELFF
TGTGCCAGCAGCTTACAGTCAGGGGGCTTCTCCGGGGAGCTGTTTTTT
>TRBJ1-4|-|-|TRBV4-2
CASSQEIGQILTNEKLFF
TGTGCCAGCAGCCAAGAGATCGGGCAGATTCTAACTAATGAAAAACTGTTTTTT
>TRBJ2-3|-|-|TRBV7-8
CASSLGSVGTDTQYF
TGTGCCAGCAGCTTAGGTAGCGTCGGGACAGATACGCAGTATTTT
>TRBJ1-2|TRBD1|-|TRBV5-8
CASRRTGLGGYTF
TGTGCCAGCAGGCGGACAGGCCTTGGAGGCTACACCTTC
>TRBJ1-1|TRBD1|-|TRBV19
CASSIVRGQGIRTEAFF
TGTGCCAGTAGTATAGTAAGGGGACAGGGAATAAGGACTGAAGCTTTCTTT
>TRBJ1-2|-|-|TRBV18
CASSLASIHYGYTF
TGTGCCAGCTCACTCGCGAGTATTCACTATGGCTACACCTTC
>TRBJ2-1|TRBD2|-|TRBV5-1
CASSLGTSGPYNEQFF
TGCGCCAGCAGCCTAGGGACTAGCGGTCCCTACAATGAGCAGTTCTTC
>TRBJ2-5|-|once|TRBV5-5
CASSNNRAETQYF
TGTGCCAGCAGCAACAACAGGGCGGAGACCCAGTACTTC
>TRBJ1-1|TRBD1|-|TRBV7-2
CASSSGTVNTEAFF
TGTGCCAGCAGCTCCGGGACAGTGAACACTGAAGCTTTCTTT
>TRBJ1-2|-|-|TRBV4-1
CASSPSGLKNYGYTF
TGCGCCAGCAGTCCCTCGGGTCTTAAAAACTATGGCTACACCTTC
>TRBJ2-5|-|-|TRBV24-1
CATSDGGAWTQYF
TGTGCCACCAGTGATGGGGGGGCCTGGACCCAGTACTTC
>TRBJ2-5|-|-|TRBV6-6
CASRGSSQGGETQYF
TGTGCCAGCAGGGGCTCGTCACAGGGAGGGGAGACCCAGTACTTC
>TRBJ1-3|TRBD1|-|TRBV3-1/TRBV3-2
CASSQPIYRGNGNTIYF
TGTGCCAGCAGCCAACCAATTTACAGGGGTAATGGAAACACCATATATTTT
>TRBJ1-1|-|-|TRBV18
CASSLRTAEAFF
TGTGCCAGCTCACTTAGGACAGCTGAAGCTTTCTTT
>TRBJ1-2|-|-|TRBV5-1
CASSSGQNYGYTF
TGCGCCAGCAGCTCCGGACAGAACTATGGCTACACCTTC
>TRBJ2-5|TRBD2|-|TRBV4-3
CASSQGLAGEETQYF
TGCGCCAGCAGCCAAGGACTAGCGGGGGAGGAGACCCAGTACTTC
>TRBJ2-2|-|-|TRBV15
CATSSLGPGELFF
TGTGCCACCAGTTCTCTTGGGCCCGGGGAGCTGTTTTTT